These 8 T cell receptor beta chains originate from one sample sequenced in a study of T cells in Graves' hyperthyroidism and ophthalmopathy. TCR beta CDR3 regions were amplified from RNA transcripts. Primed by the HTBI set, a first-round RT-PCR was run on the TCR CDR3. MiXCR, applied by TCRdb to the multiplex PCR reads, yields one record per CDR3 protein. Of about 740,000 distinct CDR3 sequences in the sample, 12% to 15% were seen once. The specimen was blood. These TCRs come from a woman under 30 with Graves' hyperthyroidism.

The sample holds a few counts of this clonotype. The rearrangement joins TRBV30 to TRBJ1-3; D may be TRBD1 (6 bases). V was cut by 2 bases and J by 8 bases, with 16 bases left in between. The CDR3 covers 14 residues. The germline CDR1 and CDR2 sequences are GTSNPN and SVGIG (reference sequence). CDR3 DNA sequence: TGTGCCTGGAGTATTGGGGGCTCCGGGGACACCATATATTTT. Residues: CAWSIGGSGDTIYF.

The J gene is TRBJ1-5, the V gene TRBV24-1; D gene unclear. Germline CDR1 is KGHDR and CDR2 is SFDVKD. The CDR3 is 14 amino acids. Trimming removed 1 base from V and 4 bases from J, with 7 bases in between. The CDR3 bases are TGTGCCACCAGTGATTTCTCCGAAAATCAGCCCCAGCATTTT. This translates into CATSDFSENQPQHF.

This clonotype was seen a few times. The chain combines TRBV4-2 with TRBJ1-2; D is unresolved. CDR3 length: 13 amino acids. The V and J ends lost 2 bases and 8 bases respectively, with 12 bases between them. Germline-derived CDR1 and CDR2 are LGHNA and YNFKEQ. CDR3 sequence: CASSQTLENGYTF. CDR3 nucleotides: TGTGCCAGCAGCCAAACCCTCGAAAACGGCTACACCTTC.

This clonotype was seen repeatedly, ten times or more. The J gene is TRBJ2-7, the V gene TRBV9; 10 bases are shared with TRBD2. The ends lost 4 bases at V and 2 bases at J; junction bases unmatched: 6. Looked up from germline, CDR1 is SGDLS and CDR2 is YYNGEE. CDR3 size: 15 residues. CDR3 coding DNA: TGTGCCAGCAGCCCAAGGACTAGCGGCGCCTACGAGCAGTACTTC. Amino acid sequence: CASSPRTSGAYEQYF.

In its sample, this clonotype was seen many times. The chain is built from TRBV7-8 and TRBJ2-7, with TRBD2 as a possible D gene (5 bases). The germline CDR1 and CDR2 sequences are SGHVS and FQNEAQ. The CDR3 runs 15 residues. The ends were cut back, 0 bases at V and 5 bases at J, with 14 bases in the middle. CDR3 sequence (DNA): TGTGCCAGCAGCTTAGCTCGGGGTGAGGGCCACGAGCAGTACTTC. Its translation is CASSLARGEGHEQYF.

The table lists this clonotype with many counts. The chain has TRBV3-1 and TRBJ2-5; the D is unclear. Looked up from germline, CDR1 is LGHDT and CDR2 is YNNKEL (reference sequence). Deletions cut 6 bases from V and 3 bases from J, with 14 bases between. This CDR3 is 14 amino acids long. In DNA, the CDR3 is TGTGCCAGCAGAAGAACATGGAATAAAGAGACCCAGTACTTC. Translating it yields CASRRTWNKETQYF.

This clonotype was observed many times. This chain connects TRBV7-9 to TRBJ2-1, with TRBD2 identical over 7 bases. The CDR3 covers 16 residues. Germline CDR1 is SEHNR and CDR2 is FQNEAQ (reference sequence). V gave up 6 bases and J gave up 5 bases; unmatched junction bases: 13. CDR3 amino acids: CASRGPLGGSHNEQFF. The CDR3 DNA follows: TGTGCCAGCAGGGGCCCTCTGGGCGGGAGCCACAATGAGCAGTTCTTC.

Worth noting for this clonotype: It may be a read error: a sequence one base away is much more abundant. This sequence joins TRBV7-9 and TRBJ2-3, with TRBD2 matching 10 bases. CDR3 length equals 15 residues. The germline V gene has CDR1 SEHNR and CDR2 FQNEAQ (reference sequence). After removal of 5 bases from V and 4 bases from J, the junction contained 6 bases not matched to a gene. CDR3 sequence (DNA): TGTGCCAGCAGCATACTAGCGGGACTTGCAGATACGCAGTATTTT. It yields the protein CASSILAGLADTQYF.